The source of this TCR beta chain is a study of early T cells in non-severe SARS-CoV-2 infection. For the study at large: Sequenced material consisted of bulk RNA (from unsorted whole blood), and chains were unpaired.

This clonotype was found many times. The antigen remains undetermined. The TCR library protocol attached unique molecular identifiers to the individual cDNA molecules. TCRdb recomputed calls from the 5' RACE reads with MiXCR, one row per CDR3 protein. This sample has about 48,000 distinct CDR3 sequences; over 7.5% occur once, and the top ten carry roughly 8.3%. Broader study findings: Comparison of clonotypes with VDJdb favored anti-spike CD8 responses while missing private and CD4 specificities.

The specimen sequenced was whole blood. The source is an adult who was a healthcare worker with PCR-confirmed SARS-CoV-2 infection or an uninfected control (not recorded which).

CDR3 nucleotide sequence: TGTGCCAGCACCGACCGTCCTGAGCAGTTCTTC. It is translated as CASTDRPEQFF. V gene TRBV12-3 or TRBV12-4 combines with J gene TRBJ2-1, with no clear D. This CDR3 is built from 11 residues. With 7 bases removed from V and 9 bases from J, the gap between germline ends came to 10 bases.